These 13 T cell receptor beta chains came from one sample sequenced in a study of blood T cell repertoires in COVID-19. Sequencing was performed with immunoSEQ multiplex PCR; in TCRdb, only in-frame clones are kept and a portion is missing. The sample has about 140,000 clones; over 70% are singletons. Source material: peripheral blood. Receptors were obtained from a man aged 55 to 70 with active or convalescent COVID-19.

CDR3 coding DNA: TGTGCCAGTAGTCCTAGCGGGAGAGCAAACGAGCAGTACTTC. This encodes CASSPSGRANEQYF. The chain has TRBV19 and TRBJ2-7; 10 bases line up with TRBD2. J gave up 5 bases and V 5 bases, and 6 bases lay outside the gene matches. This CDR3 comprises 14 residues. Germline V gives CDR1 LNHDA, CDR2 SQIVND (reference sequence).

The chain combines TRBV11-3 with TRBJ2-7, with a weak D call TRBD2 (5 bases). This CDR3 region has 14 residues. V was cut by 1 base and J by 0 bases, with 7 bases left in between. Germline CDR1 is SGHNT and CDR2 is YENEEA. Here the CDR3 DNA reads TGTGCCAGCAGCTTAGGAAGCGGCTCCTACGAGCAGTACTTC. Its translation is CASSLGSGSYEQYF.

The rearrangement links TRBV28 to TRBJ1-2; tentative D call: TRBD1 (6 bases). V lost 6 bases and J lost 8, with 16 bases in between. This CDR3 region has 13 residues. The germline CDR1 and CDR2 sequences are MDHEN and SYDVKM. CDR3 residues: CASSRTAIRGYTF. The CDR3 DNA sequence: TGTGCCAGCAGCCGGACAGCTATTCGGGGCTACACCTTC.

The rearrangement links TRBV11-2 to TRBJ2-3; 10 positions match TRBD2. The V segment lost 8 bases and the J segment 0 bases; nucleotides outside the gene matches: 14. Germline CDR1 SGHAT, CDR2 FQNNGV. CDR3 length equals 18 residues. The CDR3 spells CASEKRGGEGLSTDTQYF. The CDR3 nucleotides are TGTGCCAGCGAAAAGCGGGGGGGAGAAGGCCTTAGCACAGATACGCAGTATTTT.

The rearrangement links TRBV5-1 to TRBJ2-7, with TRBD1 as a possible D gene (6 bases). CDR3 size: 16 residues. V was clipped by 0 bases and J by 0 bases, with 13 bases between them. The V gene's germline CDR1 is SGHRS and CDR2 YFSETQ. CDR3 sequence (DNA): TGCGCCAGCAGCTTGGAGGGACACTCAAACTCCTACGAGCAGTACTTC. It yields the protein CASSLEGHSNSYEQYF.

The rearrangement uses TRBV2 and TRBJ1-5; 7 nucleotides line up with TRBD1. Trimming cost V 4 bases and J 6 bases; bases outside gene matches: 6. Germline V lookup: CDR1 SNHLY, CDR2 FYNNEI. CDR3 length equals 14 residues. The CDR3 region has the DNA TGTGCCAGCAGTGGGTGGGACAGTACTCAGCCCCAGCATTTT. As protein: CASSGWDSTQPQHF.

Written as DNA, the CDR3 is TGTGCCAGCACCGGAGGGACAGATAATTCACCCCTCCACTTT. This encodes CASTGGTDNSPLHF. V gene TRBV6-5 combines with J gene TRBJ1-6; 7 nucleotides line up with TRBD1. Germline loops: CDR1 MNHEY, CDR2 SVGAGI. Unmatched junction bases numbered 5, after V lost 7 bases and J lost 5 bases. The CDR3 sequence is 14 residues long.

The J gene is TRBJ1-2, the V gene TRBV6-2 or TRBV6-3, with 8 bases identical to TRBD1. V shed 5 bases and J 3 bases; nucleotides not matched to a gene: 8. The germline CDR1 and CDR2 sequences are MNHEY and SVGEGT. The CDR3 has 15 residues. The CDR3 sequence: CASSPNPTGDYGYTF. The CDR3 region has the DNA TGTGCCAGCAGTCCCAACCCGACAGGGGACTATGGCTACACCTTC.

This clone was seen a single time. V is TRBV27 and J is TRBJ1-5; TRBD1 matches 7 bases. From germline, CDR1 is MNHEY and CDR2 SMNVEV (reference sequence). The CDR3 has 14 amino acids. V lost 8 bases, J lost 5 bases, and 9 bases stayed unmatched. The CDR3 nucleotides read TGTGCCAGCCCCGTTGACAGGGTCGATCAGCCCCAGCATTTT. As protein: CASPVDRVDQPQHF.

CDR3 sequence reads: CASSFDGYYGYTF. In DNA form, the CDR3 reads TGTGCCAGCAGTTTTGATGGCTACTATGGCTACACCTTC. The chain combines TRBV28 with TRBJ1-2, with no clear D. Trimming left V 3 bases short and J 3 bases short, with 8 bases between. CDR3 length: 13 amino acids. CDR1 MDHEN and CDR2 SYDVKM come from the germline V gene.

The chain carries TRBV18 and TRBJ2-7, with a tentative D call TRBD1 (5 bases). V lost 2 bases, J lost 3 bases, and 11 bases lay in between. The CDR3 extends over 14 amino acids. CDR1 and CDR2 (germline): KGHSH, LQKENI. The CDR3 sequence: CASSPFDRNYEQYF. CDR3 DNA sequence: TGTGCCAGCTCACCATTTGACAGAAACTACGAGCAGTACTTC. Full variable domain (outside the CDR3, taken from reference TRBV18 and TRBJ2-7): NAGVMQNPRHLVRRRGQEARLRCSPMKGHSHVYWYRQLPEEGLKFMVYLQKENIIDESGMPKERFSAEFPKEGPSILRIQQVVRGDSAAYFCASSPFDRNYEQYFGPGTRLTVT.

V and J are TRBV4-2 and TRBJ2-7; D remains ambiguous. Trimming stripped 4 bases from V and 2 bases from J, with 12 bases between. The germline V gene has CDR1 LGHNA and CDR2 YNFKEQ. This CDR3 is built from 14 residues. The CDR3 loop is CASSPRSAAYEQYF. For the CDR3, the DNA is TGTGCCAGCAGCCCGAGGAGCGCCGCCTACGAGCAGTACTTC.

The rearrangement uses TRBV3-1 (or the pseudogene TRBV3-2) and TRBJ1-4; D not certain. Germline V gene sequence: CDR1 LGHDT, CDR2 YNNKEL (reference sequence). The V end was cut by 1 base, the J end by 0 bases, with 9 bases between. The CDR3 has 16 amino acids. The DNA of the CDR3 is TGTGCCAGCAGCCAAGGGGGAGGAACAACTAATGAAAAACTGTTTTTT. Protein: CASSQGGGTTNEKLFF.